The source of this TCR beta chain is a study of T cell responses to AZD1222 COVID-19 vaccine. About the study: Some second doses came at about 4 weeks and others at about 12 weeks; these were pooled. General observations from the study: Recipients of AZD1222 seropositive at baseline numbered only 6 or 7. Researchers took repertoire samples only after the peak T cell response had come. Mostly white British, mostly female donors; authors suggested clonal diversity may be underestimated.

The protocol was immunoSEQ multiplex PCR, while the TCRdb copy is restricted to in-frame clones and leaves out a portion. The sample records about 110,000 clones, 70% to 90% being singletons. Germline V gene sequence: CDR1 LNHDA, CDR2 SQIVND (reference sequence). Unmatched junction bases numbered 7, after V lost 5 bases and J lost 6 bases. This CDR3 is 15 amino acids long. Of note for this clone: The antigen remains unidentified.

V usage is TRBV19 and J usage is TRBJ1-2; 12 nucleotides agree with TRBD1. The source material was peripheral blood, sampled on day 0 of AZD1222 vaccination. This clonotype was obtained from an adult in good health. The CDR3 sequence is CASSLRGTGGDGYTF. DNA of the CDR3: TGTGCCAGTAGTCTGAGGGGGACAGGGGGCGATGGCTACACCTTC.